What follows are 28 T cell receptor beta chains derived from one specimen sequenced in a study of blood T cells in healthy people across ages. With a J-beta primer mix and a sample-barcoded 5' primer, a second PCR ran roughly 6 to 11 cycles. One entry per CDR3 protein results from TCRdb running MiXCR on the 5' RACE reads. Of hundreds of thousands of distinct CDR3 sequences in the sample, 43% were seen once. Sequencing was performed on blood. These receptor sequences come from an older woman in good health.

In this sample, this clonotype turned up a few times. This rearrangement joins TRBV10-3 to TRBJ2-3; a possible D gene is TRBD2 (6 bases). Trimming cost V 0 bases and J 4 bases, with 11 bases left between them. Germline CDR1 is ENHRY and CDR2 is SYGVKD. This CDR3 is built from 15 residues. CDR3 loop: CAISESTSAPDTQYF. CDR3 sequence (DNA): TGTGCCATCAGTGAGTCGACTAGTGCGCCAGATACGCAGTATTTT.

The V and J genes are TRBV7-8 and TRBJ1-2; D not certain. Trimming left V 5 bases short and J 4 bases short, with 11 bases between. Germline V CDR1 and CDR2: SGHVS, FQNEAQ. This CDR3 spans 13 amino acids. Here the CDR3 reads CASSRENSYGYTF. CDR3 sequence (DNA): TGTGCCAGCAGCAGGGAAAACAGCTATGGCTACACCTTC.

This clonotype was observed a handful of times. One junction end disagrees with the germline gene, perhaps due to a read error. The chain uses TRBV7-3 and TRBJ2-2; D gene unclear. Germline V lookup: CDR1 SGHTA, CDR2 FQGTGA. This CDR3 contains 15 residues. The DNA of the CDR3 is TGTGCCGGCAGCTTAAATGATGCTGGCACCGGGGAGCTGTTTTTT. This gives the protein CAGSLNDAGTGELFF. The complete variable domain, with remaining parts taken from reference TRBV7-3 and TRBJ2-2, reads GAGVSQTPSNKVTEKGKYVELRCDPISGHTALYWYRQSLGQGPEFLIYFQGTGAADDSGLPNDRFFAVRPEGSVSTLKIQRTERGDSAVYLCAGSLNDAGTGELFFGEGSRLTVL.

CDR3 region: CASSDDSTGNQPQHF. The CDR3 nucleotides are TGTGCCAGCAGTGATGACTCTACGGGCAATCAGCCCCAGCATTTT. The chain couples TRBV2 to TRBJ1-5; no firm D call. Germline V gives CDR1 SNHLY, CDR2 FYNNEI. The CDR3 length is 15 residues. Trimming stripped 3 bases from V and 2 bases from J, with 11 bases between.

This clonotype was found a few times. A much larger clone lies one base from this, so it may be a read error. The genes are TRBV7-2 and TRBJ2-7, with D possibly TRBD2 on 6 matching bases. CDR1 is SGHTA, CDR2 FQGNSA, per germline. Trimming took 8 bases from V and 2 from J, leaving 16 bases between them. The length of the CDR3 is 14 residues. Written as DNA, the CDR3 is TGTGCCAGCGGCCGCACGGGGGAGGCCTACGAGCAGTACTTC. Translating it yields CASGRTGEAYEQYF.

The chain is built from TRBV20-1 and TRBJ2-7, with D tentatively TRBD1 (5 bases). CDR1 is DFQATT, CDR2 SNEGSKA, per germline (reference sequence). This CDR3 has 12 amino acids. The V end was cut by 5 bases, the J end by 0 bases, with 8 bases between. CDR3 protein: CSAVRVSYEQYF. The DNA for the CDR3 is TGCAGTGCTGTCAGGGTCTCCTACGAGCAGTACTTC.

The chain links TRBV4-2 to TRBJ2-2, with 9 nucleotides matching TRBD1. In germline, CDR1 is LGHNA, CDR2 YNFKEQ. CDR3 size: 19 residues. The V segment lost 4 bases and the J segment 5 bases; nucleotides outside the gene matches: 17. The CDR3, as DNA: TGTGCCAGCAGCCGAAGAACACCTACAGGGGGCGTTAGAACCGGGGAGCTGTTTTTT. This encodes CASSRRTPTGGVRTGELFF.

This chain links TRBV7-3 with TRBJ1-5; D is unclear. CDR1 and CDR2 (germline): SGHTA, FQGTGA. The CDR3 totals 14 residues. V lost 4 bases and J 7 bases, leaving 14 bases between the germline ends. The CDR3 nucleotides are TGTGCCAGCAGCTCCGGACCTGAGGTGCAGCCCCAGCATTTT. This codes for CASSSGPEVQPQHF.

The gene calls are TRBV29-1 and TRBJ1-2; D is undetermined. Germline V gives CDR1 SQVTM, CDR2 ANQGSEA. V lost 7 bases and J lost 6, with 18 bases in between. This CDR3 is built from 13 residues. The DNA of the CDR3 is TGCAGCGCACCTGGACGGGGAGAGAATGGCTACACCTTC. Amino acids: CSAPGRGENGYTF.

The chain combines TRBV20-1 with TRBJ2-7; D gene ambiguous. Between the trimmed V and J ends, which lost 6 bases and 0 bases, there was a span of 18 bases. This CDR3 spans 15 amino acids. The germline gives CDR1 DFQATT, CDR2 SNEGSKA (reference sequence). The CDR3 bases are TGCAGTGCCCAATTAGTGGTCGGCTCCTCCTACGAGCAGTACTTC. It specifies CSAQLVVGSSYEQYF.

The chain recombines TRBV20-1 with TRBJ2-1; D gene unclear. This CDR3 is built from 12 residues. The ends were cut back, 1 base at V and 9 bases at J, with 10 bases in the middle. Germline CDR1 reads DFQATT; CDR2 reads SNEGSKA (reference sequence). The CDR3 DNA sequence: TGCAGTGCTAGAGCCCCGGGTCCTGAGCAGTTCTTC. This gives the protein CSARAPGPEQFF.

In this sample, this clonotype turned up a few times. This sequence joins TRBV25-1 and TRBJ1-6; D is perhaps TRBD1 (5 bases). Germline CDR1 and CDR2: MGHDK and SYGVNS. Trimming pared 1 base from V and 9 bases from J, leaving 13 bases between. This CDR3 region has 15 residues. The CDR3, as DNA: TGTGCCAGCAGTGAATTGAGGGGTCGTGGTTCACCCCTCCACTTT. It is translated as CASSELRGRGSPLHF.

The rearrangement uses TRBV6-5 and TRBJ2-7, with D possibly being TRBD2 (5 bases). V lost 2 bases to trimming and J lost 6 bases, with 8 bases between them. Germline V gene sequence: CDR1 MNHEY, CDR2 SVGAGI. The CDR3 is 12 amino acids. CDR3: CASSYLRGEQYF. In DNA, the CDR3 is TGTGCCAGCAGTTACCTTCGGGGCGAGCAGTACTTC.

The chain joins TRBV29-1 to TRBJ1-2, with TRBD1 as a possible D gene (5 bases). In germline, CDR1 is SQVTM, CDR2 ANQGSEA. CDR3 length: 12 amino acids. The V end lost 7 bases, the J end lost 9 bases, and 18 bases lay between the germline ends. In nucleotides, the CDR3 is TGCAGCGCATCGGACACCGGCGGGAGCTACACCTTC. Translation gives CSASDTGGSYTF. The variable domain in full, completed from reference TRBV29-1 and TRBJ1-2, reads SAVISQKPSRDICQRGTSLTIQCQVDSQVTMMFWYRQQPGQSLTLIATANQGSEATYESGFVIDKFPISRPNLTFSTLTVSNMSPEDSSIYLCSASDTGGSYTFGSGTRLTVV.

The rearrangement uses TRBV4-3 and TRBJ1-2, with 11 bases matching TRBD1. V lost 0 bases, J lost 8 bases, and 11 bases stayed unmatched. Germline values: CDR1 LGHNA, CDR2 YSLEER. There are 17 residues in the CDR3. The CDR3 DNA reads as TGCGCCAGCAGCCAAGATTTAGGGACAGGGGGTAAGGAAGGCTACACCTTC. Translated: CASSQDLGTGGKEGYTF.

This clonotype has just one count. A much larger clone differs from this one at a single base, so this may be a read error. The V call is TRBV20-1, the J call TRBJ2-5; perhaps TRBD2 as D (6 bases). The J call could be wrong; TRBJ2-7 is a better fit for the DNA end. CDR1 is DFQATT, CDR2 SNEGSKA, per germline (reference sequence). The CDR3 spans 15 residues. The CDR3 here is CSARAWGVATYEQYF. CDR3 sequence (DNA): TGCAGTGCTAGGGCTTGGGGGGTAGCTACCTACGAGCAGTACTTC.

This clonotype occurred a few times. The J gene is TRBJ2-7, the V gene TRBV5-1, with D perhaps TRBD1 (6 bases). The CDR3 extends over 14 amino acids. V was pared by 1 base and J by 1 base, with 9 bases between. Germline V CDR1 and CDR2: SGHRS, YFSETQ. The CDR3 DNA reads TGCGCCAGCAGCTTGAGCCAGGGGTCCTACGAGCAGTACTTC. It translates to CASSLSQGSYEQYF.

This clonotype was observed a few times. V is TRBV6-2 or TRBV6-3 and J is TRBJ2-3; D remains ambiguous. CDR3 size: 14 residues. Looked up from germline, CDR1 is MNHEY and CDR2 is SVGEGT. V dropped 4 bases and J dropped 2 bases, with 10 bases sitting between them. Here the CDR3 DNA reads TGTGCCAGCAGTTCGGACGGCTACACAGATACGCAGTATTTT. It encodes CASSSDGYTDTQYF.

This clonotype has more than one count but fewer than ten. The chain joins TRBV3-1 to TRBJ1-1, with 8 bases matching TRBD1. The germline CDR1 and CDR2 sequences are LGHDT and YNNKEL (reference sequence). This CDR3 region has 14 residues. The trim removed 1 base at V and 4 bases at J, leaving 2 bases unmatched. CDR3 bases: TGTGCCAGCAGCCAAGGGACAGGGTTCACTGAAGCTTTCTTT. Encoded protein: CASSQGTGFTEAFF.

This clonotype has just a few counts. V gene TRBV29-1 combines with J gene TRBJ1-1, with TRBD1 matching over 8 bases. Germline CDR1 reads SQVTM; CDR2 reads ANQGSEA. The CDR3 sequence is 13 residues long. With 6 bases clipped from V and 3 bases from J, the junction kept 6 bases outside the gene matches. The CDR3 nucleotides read TGCAGCGTCCCTAGGACAGGGTACACTGAAGCTTTCTTT. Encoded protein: CSVPRTGYTEAFF.

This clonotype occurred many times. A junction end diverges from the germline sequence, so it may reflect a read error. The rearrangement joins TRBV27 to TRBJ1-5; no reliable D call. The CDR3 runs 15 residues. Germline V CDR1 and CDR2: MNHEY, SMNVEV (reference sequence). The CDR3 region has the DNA TGCGCCAGCAGCTTGTCCGGAGGGAGCAATCAGCCCCAGCATTTT. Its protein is CASSLSGGSNQPQHF.

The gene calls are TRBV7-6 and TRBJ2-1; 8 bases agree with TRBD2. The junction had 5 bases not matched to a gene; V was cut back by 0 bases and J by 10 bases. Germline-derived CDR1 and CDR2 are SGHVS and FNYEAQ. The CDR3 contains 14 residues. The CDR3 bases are TGTGCCAGCAGCTTAGCTTTTAGCGGGGACGAGCAGTTCTTC. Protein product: CASSLAFSGDEQFF.

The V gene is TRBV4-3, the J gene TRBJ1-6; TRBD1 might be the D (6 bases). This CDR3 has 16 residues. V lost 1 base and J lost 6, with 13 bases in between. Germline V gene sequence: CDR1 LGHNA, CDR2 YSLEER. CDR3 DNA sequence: TGCGCCAGCAGCCAAGGTTGGACAGCCGGTAATTCACCCCTCCACTTT. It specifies CASSQGWTAGNSPLHF.

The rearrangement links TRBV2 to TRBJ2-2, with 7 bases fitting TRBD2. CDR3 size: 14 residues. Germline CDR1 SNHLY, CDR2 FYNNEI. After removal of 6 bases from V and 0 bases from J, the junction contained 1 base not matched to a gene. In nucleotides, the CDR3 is TGTGCCAGCAGGCGGGAGTCGAACACCGGGGAGCTGTTTTTT. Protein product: CASRRESNTGELFF. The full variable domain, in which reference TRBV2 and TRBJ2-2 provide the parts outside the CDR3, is EPEVTQTPSHQVTQMGQEVILRCVPISNHLYFYWYRQILGQKVEFLVSFYNNEISEKSEIFDDQFSVERPDGSNFTLKIRSTKLEDSAMYFCASRRESNTGELFFGEGSRLTVL.

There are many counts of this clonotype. This chain's CDR3 is CASSRLEGGKNIQYF. The CDR3 DNA is TGTGCCAGCAGCCGTCTTGAGGGCGGCAAAAACATTCAGTACTTC. The chain links TRBV3-1 to TRBJ2-4, with D possibly being TRBD2 (5 bases). The germline gives CDR1 LGHDT, CDR2 YNNKEL (reference sequence). Trimming stripped 4 bases from V and 3 bases from J, with 13 bases between. CDR3 length: 15 amino acids.

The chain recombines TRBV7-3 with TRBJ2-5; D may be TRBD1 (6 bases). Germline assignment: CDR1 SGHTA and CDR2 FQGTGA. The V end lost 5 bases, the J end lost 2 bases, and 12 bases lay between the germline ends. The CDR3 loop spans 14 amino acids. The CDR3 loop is CASSHTGSQETQYF. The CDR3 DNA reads TGTGCCAGCAGCCATACAGGGTCACAAGAGACCCAGTACTTC.

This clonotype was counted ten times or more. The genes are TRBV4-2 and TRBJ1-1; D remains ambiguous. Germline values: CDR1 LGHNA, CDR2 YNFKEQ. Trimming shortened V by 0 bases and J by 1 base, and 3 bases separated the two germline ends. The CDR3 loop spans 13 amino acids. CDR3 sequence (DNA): TGTGCCAGCAGCCAAGATAGGAACACTGAAGCTTTCTTT. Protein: CASSQDRNTEAFF.

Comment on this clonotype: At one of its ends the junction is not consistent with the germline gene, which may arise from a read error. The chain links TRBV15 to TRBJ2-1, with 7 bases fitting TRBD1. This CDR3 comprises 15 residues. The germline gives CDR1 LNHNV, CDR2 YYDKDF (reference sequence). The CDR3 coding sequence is TGCGCCACCAGCTCTAACAGGGGACAGCACAATGAGCAGTTCTTC. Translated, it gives CATSSNRGQHNEQFF.